The clone carrying this T cell receptor (beta chain) was found many times. The antigen remains undetermined. The sample comes from a study of T-cell reconstitution after alpha-beta-depleted transplantation in children. Study results and limitations: The authors attributed T-cell counts and diversity one year after transplant mostly to newly produced T cells. Expanded clones from the graft, numbering several hundred, reportedly supplied alpha-beta T cells about two months after transplant.

Deletions cut 5 bases from V and 8 bases from J, with 15 bases between. This CDR3 is 13 amino acids long. Germline CDR1 is SGHAT and CDR2 is FQNNGV. Preparation of the TCRbeta library was carried out with unique molecular identifiers. TCRdb re-derived calls from the PCR reads in MiXCR, one entry per CDR3 protein. The sample holds 300,000 to 400,000 distinct CDR3 sequences, roughly 17% seen once. The sequence derives from a male patient aged 2-10 years who had a stem cell transplant for acute lymphoblastic leukemia, so the T cells may come from the graft donor. V usage is TRBV11-2 and J usage is TRBJ1-1; no definite D call. This specimen consisted of PBMCs, mostly from graft donor cells, obtained 360 days after TCRalphabeta/CD19-depleted stem cell transplant. The CDR3, as DNA: TGTGCCAGCAGCCTTCGCAGCTGGAACGAAGCTTTCTTT. This encodes CASSLRSWNEAFF.